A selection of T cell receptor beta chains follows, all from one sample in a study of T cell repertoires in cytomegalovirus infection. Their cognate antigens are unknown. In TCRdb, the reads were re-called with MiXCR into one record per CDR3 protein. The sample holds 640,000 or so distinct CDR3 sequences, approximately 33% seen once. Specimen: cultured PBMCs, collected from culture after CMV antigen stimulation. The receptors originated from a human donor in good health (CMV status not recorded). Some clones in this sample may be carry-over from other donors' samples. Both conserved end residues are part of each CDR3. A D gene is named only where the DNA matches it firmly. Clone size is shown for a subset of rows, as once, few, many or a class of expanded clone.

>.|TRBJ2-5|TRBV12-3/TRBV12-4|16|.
TGTGCCAGCAGTTTAAGGACGGGAGCCCCGGGAGAGACCCAGTACTTC
CASSLRTGAPGETQYF
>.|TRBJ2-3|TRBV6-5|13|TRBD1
TGTGCCAGCAAAGGGCAGGGACAGGATACGCAGTATTTT
CASKGQGQDTQYF
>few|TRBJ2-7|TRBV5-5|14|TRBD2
TGTGCCAGCAGCACGGGACTAGCGGGAGATCGGCAGTACTTC
CASSTGLAGDRQYF
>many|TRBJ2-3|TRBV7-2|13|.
TGTGCCAGCAGCTCCACAGCTCCCGGGACGCAGTATTTT
CASSSTAPGTQYF
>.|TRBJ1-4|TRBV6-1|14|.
TGTGCCAGCAGTGAAAAACGGAATAATGAAAAACTGTTTTTT
CASSEKRNNEKLFF
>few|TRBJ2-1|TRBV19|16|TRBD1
TGTGCCAGTAGTATAGTTCAGGGGGCGCTTTCCAATGAGCAGTTCTTC
CASSIVQGALSNEQFF
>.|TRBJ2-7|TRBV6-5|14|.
TGTGCCAGCACCAGGCCGGGGGGCAACTACGAGCAGTACTTC
CASTRPGGNYEQYF
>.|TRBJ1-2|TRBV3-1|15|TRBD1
TGTGCCAGCAGCGCGTGGGACAGGACTAACTATGGCTACACCTTC
CASSAWDRTNYGYTF
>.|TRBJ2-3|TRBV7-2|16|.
TGTGCCAGCAGCTTAGACGGCCCCCCTAGCACAGATACGCAGTATTTT
CASSLDGPPSTDTQYF
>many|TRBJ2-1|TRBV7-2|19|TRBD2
TGTGCCAGCAGCTCACCTCTAGCGGGGGGCCCAGGGTCCTACAATGAGCAGTTCTTC
CASSSPLAGGPGSYNEQFF
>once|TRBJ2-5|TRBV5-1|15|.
TGCGCCAGCAGCTTGGCCCTACAGGGGGGGAAGACCCAGTACTTC
CASSLALQGGKTQYF
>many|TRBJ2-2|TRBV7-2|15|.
TGTGCCAGCAGCCCCACGAGACACCCTACCGGGGAGCTGTTTTTT
CASSPTRHPTGELFF
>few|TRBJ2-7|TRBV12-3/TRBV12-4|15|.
TGTGCCAGCAGCGGCCCGGGGACGGGAAAGGTCGAGCAGTACTTC
CASSGPGTGKVEQYF
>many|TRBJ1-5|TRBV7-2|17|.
TGTGCCAGCAGCTATAGGAGCGGGGGGGATAGCAATCAGCCCCAGCATTTT
CASSYRSGGDSNQPQHF
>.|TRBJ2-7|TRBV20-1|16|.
TGCAGTGCTAGAGATTGGGGCGGATTAAGCTCCTACGAGCAGTACTTC
CSARDWGGLSSYEQYF
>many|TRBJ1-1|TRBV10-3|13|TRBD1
TGTGCCATCAGTCCGACAGGGCACACTGAAGCTTTCTTT
CAISPTGHTEAFF
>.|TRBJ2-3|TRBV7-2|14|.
TGTGCCAGCAGCTTAGTTAGTTCTGCGGTTCCTTGGTATTTT
CASSLVSSAVPWYF
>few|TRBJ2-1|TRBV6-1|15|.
TGTGCCAGCAGTGTCGGGGCAGTCTCCTACAATGAGCAGTTCTTC
CASSVGAVSYNEQFF
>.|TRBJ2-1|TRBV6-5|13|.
TGTGCCAGCAGCATCGTCGGGGTCAATGAGCAGTTCTTC
CASSIVGVNEQFF
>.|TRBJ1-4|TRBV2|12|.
TGTGCCAGCAGTTGGAGTAATGAAAAACTGTTTTTT
CASSWSNEKLFF
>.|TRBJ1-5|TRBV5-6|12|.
TGTGCCAGCAGTCCCTGGAATCAGCCCCAGCATTTT
CASSPWNQPQHF
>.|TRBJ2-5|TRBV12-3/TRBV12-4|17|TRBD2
TGTGCCAGCAGCCACCGCACTAGCGGGAGGAGGGAAGAGACCCAGTACTTC
CASSHRTSGRREETQYF
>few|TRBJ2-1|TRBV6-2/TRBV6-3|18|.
TGTGCCAGCAGTTACCCGGACCAGGGGACCTCGGGCTACAATGAGCAGTTCTTC
CASSYPDQGTSGYNEQFF